This entry describes one TCR beta chain. The antigen is undetermined. The data belong to a study of cytomegalovirus exposure and HLA in healthy donors. Whole-study results and caveats: The study recorded 164 TCR beta chains that were cytomegalovirus-associated. Further analysis, carried out later, found HLA-associated TCR beta chains more clonally expanded than equally common other chains. Among CMV-associated TCR beta chains, most appeared HLA-restricted in a later analysis. A few V segments could not be told apart, such as TRBV6-2 and TRBV6-3, and were left out.

The PCR had 60 Vbeta and 13 Jbeta primers. Sequenced by immunoSEQ multiplex PCR; TCRdb stores in-frame clones only, minus some. The repertoire holds 100,000 to 150,000 clones, with 70% to 85% as singletons. This CDR3 is 16 amino acids long. Germline V CDR1 and CDR2: KGHSH, LQKENI. The ends were cut back, 0 bases at V and 4 bases at J, with 15 bases in the middle. V and J are TRBV18 and TRBJ1-1; D gene uncertain. The receptor comes from a woman between 55 and 75 years old in good health and CMV-seropositive. The sequenced material came from PBMCs. The CDR3 DNA follows: TGTGCCAGCTCACCACCCCCCTTGAGAGGTACCACTGAAGCTTTCTTT. This gives the protein CASSPPPLRGTTEAFF.